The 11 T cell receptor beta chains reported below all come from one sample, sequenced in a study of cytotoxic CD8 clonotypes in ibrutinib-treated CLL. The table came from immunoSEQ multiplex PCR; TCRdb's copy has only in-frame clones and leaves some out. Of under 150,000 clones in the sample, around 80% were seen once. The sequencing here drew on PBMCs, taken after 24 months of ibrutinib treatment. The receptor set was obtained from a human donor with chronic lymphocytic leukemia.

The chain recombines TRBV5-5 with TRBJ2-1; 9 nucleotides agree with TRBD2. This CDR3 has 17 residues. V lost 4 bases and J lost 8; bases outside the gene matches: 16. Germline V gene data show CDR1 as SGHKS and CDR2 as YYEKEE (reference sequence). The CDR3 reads CASSPGPSGEPYHEQFF. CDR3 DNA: TGTGCCAGCAGCCCGGGACCTAGCGGGGAGCCTTACCATGAGCAGTTCTTC.

CDR3 sequence (DNA): TGTGCCAGCAGTGGGACACACCAAGAGACCCAGTACTTC. It translates to CASSGTHQETQYF. The rearrangement links TRBV2 to TRBJ2-5; D may be TRBD1 (5 bases). The length of the CDR3 is 13 residues. Germline lookup yields CDR1 SNHLY and CDR2 FYNNEI. Trimming stripped 4 bases from V and 0 bases from J, with 6 bases between.

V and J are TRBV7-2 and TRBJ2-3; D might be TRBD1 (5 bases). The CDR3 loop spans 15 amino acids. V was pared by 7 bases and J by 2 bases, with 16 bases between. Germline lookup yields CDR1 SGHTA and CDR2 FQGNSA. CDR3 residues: CASTHHRGNTDTQYF. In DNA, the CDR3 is TGTGCCAGCACCCATCATAGGGGTAACACAGATACGCAGTATTTT. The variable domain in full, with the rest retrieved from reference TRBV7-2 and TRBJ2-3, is GAGVSQSPSNKVTEKGKDVELRCDPISGHTALYWYRQSLGQGLEFLIYFQGNSAPDKSGLPSDRFSAERTGGSVSTLTIQRTQQEDSAVYLCASTHHRGNTDTQYFGPGTRLTVL.

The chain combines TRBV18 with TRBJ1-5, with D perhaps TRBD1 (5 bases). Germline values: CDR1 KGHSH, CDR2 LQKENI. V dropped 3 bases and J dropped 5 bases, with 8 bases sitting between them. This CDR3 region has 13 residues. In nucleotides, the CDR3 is TGTGCCAGCTCACCGTGGGGGGATCAGCCCCAGCATTTT. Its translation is CASSPWGDQPQHF.

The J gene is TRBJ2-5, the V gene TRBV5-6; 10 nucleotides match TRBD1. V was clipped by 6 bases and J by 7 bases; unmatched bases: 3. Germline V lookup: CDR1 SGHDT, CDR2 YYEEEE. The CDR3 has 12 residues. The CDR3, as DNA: TGTGCCAGCATTGGACAGGGGGGGACCCAGTACTTC. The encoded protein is CASIGQGGTQYF.

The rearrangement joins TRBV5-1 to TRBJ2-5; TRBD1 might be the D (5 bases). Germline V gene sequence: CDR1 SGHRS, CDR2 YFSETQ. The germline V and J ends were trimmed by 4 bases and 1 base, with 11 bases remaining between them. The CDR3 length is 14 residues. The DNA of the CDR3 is TGCGCCAGCAGCCCGGGTGGGGCCCAAGAGACCCAGTACTTC. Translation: CASSPGGAQETQYF.

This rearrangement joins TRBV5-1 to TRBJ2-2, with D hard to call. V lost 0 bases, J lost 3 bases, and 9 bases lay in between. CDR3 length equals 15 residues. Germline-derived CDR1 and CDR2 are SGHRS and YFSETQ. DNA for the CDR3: TGCGCCAGCAGCTTGGAACCCAGTTACACCGGGGAGCTGTTTTTT. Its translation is CASSLEPSYTGELFF. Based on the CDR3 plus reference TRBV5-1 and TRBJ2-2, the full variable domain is KAGVTQTPRYLIKTRGQQVTLSCSPISGHRSVSWYQQTPGQGLQFLFEYFSETQRNKGNFPGRFSGRQFSNSRSEMNVSTLELGDSALYLCASSLEPSYTGELFFGEGSRLTVL.

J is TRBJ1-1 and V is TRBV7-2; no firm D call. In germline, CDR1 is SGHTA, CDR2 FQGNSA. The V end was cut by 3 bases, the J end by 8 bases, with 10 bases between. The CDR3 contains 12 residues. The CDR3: CASSFLQAEAFF. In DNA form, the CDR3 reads TGTGCCAGCAGCTTCCTCCAGGCCGAAGCTTTCTTT.

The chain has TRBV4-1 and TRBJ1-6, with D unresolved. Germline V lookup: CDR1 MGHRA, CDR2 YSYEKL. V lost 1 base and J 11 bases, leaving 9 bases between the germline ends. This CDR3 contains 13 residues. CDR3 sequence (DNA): TGCGCCAGCAGCCAAGCTCGCGGGGCACCCCTCCACTTT. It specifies CASSQARGAPLHF.

CDR3 nucleotides: TGTGCCACCAAAAGGGACAGGGAGGGGTCACCCCTCCACTTT. As protein: CATKRDREGSPLHF. The chain joins TRBV6-5 to TRBJ1-6, with 9 bases matching TRBD1. The V gene's germline CDR1 is MNHEY and CDR2 SVGAGI. Trimming took 10 bases from V and 10 from J; bases not matched to a gene: 11. CDR3 size: 14 residues.

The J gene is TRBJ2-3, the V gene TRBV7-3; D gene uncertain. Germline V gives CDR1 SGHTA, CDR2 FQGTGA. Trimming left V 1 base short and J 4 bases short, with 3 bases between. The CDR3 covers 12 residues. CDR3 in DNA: TGTGCCAGCAGCTTAAGATCAGATACGCAGTATTTT. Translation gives CASSLRSDTQYF.